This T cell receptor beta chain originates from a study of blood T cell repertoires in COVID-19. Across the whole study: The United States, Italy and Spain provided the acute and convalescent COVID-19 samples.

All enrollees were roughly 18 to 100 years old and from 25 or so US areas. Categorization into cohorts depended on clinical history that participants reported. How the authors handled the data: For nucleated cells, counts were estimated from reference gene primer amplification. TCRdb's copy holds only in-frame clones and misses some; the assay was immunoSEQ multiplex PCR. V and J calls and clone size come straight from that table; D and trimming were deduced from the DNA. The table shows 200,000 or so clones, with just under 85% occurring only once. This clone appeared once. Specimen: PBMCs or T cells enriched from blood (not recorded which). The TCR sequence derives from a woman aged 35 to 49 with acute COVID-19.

In DNA form, the CDR3 reads TGTGCCAGCAGCTCCTCGGGGGGGCGGGAGCTGTTTTTT. Translation gives CASSSSGGRELFF. The V call is TRBV11-3, the J call TRBJ2-2; 8 positions match TRBD2. Germline lookup yields CDR1 SGHNT and CDR2 YENEEA. The CDR3 runs to 13 residues. The V and J ends lost 4 bases and 9 bases, in that order; junction bases with no gene match: 4.